The 5 T cell receptor beta chains below all came from one sample that was sequenced in a study of PD-L1 blockade in urothelial cancer. The time point: pretreatment peripheral blood. TCRdb's copy holds only in-frame clones and misses some; the assay was immunoSEQ multiplex PCR. The sample shows about 39,000 clones, more than 85% of them seen only once. The source was PBMCs, collected around atezolizumab (anti-PD-L1) treatment. The receptors here all came from a woman in her fifties or sixties with urothelial cancer.

The chain carries TRBV11-2 and TRBJ2-5; D not resolved. CDR3 size: 13 residues. Germline-derived CDR1 and CDR2 are SGHAT and FQNNGV. V lost 0 bases to trimming and J lost 5 bases, with 7 bases between them. The CDR3 is CASSLDIQETQYF. DNA of the CDR3: TGTGCCAGCAGCTTAGATATACAGGAGACCCAGTACTTC.

For the CDR3, the DNA is TGCGCCAGCAGCTTGGCCTCTGGCGGGAGGGCCCAAGAGACCCAGTACTTC. It specifies CASSLASGGRAQETQYF. The chain is built from TRBV5-1 and TRBJ2-5; 9 bases align to TRBD2. Germline V CDR1 and CDR2: SGHRS, YFSETQ. CDR3 length: 17 residues. V lost 0 bases and J lost 1; bases outside the gene matches: 7.

The sample holds a few counts of this clone. The chain recombines TRBV30 with TRBJ2-3; the D gene is possibly TRBD2 (6 bases). Trimming left V 7 bases short and J 0 bases short, with 11 bases between. The CDR3 consists of 13 residues. CDR1 is GTSNPN, CDR2 SVGIG, per germline (reference sequence). In nucleotides, the CDR3 is TGTGCCTTGGAGGGGACTAGCACAGATACGCAGTATTTT. Translated, it gives CALEGTSTDTQYF. Full variable domain (rest looked up from reference TRBV30 and TRBJ2-3): SQTIHQWPATLVQPVGSPLSLECTVEGTSNPNLYWYRQAAGRGLQLLFYSVGIGQISSEVPQNLSASRPQDRQFILSSKKLLLSDSGFYLCALEGTSTDTQYFGPGTRLTVL.

The CDR3 coding sequence is TGTGCCAGCAGTTACACACCGGGTCCCAGCTCCTACGAGCAGTACTTC. Translation: CASSYTPGPSSYEQYF. The rearrangement joins TRBV6-5 to TRBJ2-7; D is uncertain. CDR3 length: 16 amino acids. The V gene lost 2 bases and the J gene lost 0 bases, with 14 bases spanning the gap. Germline CDR1 is MNHEY and CDR2 is SVGAGI.

This chain links TRBV5-1 with TRBJ2-1; D is unclear. Per germline, CDR1 SGHRS and CDR2 YFSETQ. This CDR3 has 13 amino acids. The V end was cut by 2 bases, the J end by 2 bases, with 5 bases between. In nucleotides, the CDR3 is TGCGCCAGCAGCTTCGGTGCCTACAATGAGCAGTTCTTC. Protein product: CASSFGAYNEQFF.